Following are 26 T cell receptor beta chains from one sample sequenced in a study of T cells after yellow fever vaccination. Using its own MiXCR run on the 5' RACE reads, TCRdb lists one record per CDR3 protein. The table lists about 170,000 distinct CDR3 sequences, approximately 11% of them singletons. Here the sequenced sample was CD8+ T cells sorted from PBMCs, taken 15 days after the yellow fever booster vaccination. These receptors all come from a man between 18 and 29 years old who received the YFV17D yellow fever vaccine.

DNA for the CDR3: TGTGCCAGCAGCTTACCAGGGGGCCCGGAAAAACTGTTTTTT. This sequence encodes CASSLPGGPEKLFF. V and J are TRBV7-9 and TRBJ1-4, with 8 positions matching TRBD1. CDR3 length: 14 residues. Germline trimming cut 2 bases from V and 8 bases from J; bases unmatched to any gene: 4. Germline assignment: CDR1 SEHNR and CDR2 FQNEAQ (reference sequence).

On this clonotype: Relative to the germline gene, one junction end is altered; a read error may explain this. V and J are TRBV4-2 and TRBJ1-6; a weak D match, TRBD1 (5 bases). The CDR3 is made up of 14 amino acids. The germline gives CDR1 LGHNA, CDR2 YNFKEQ. The CDR3 reads CVSSQDLGGSPLHF. DNA of the CDR3: TGTGTCAGCAGCCAAGATCTTGGGGGTTCACCCCTCCACTTT.

In this sample, this clonotype turned up many times. The rearrangement joins TRBV7-9 to TRBJ2-1; D possibly matches TRBD1 or TRBD2 (5 bases each). CDR3 length: 15 amino acids. The V and J ends lost 7 bases and 0 bases respectively, with 13 bases between them. Germline V CDR1 and CDR2: SEHNR, FQNEAQ (reference sequence). This CDR3 is CASNPGTGSYNEQFF. The CDR3 nucleotides read TGTGCCAGCAACCCCGGGACCGGCTCCTACAATGAGCAGTTCTTC.

This clonotype was detected only a few times. The genes are TRBV5-8 and TRBJ2-7; D is unresolved. The CDR3 is 10 residues long. Trimming removed 1 base from V and 4 bases from J, with 0 bases in between. CDR1 is SGHTS, CDR2 YDEGEE, per germline. This chain's CDR3 is CASSLYEQYF. DNA for the CDR3: TGTGCCAGCAGCTTGTACGAGCAGTACTTC.

The V call is TRBV5-1, the J call TRBJ1-6; the D gene is possibly TRBD1 (5 bases). The CDR3 runs 16 residues. Germline CDR1 and CDR2: SGHRS and YFSETQ. Deletions cut 4 bases from V and 0 bases from J, with 11 bases between. The CDR3 bases are TGCGCCAGCAGCCCGGGGCCTTCCTCCTATAATTCACCCCTCCACTTT. It encodes CASSPGPSSYNSPLHF.

This clonotype has only a few counts. The J gene is TRBJ2-2, the V gene TRBV11-2; D may be TRBD2 (5 bases). V shed 0 bases and J shed 6 bases, with 26 bases lying between them. In germline, CDR1 is SGHAT, CDR2 FQNNGV. The CDR3 sequence is 20 residues long. The CDR3 protein is CASSLDSPWSGAGDPGELFF. The CDR3 DNA follows: TGTGCCAGCAGCTTAGATTCCCCCTGGTCAGGCGCCGGGGATCCCGGGGAGCTGTTTTTT.

The rearrangement links TRBV7-3 to TRBJ2-1; 9 bases line up with TRBD1. The V segment lost 5 bases and the J segment 4 bases; nucleotides outside the gene matches: 6. Germline loops: CDR1 SGHTA, CDR2 FQGTGA. The CDR3 is made up of 15 amino acids. As DNA, the CDR3 is TGTGCCAGCAGCGAACCGGGACAGGGATACAATGAGCAGTTCTTC. Translating gives CASSEPGQGYNEQFF.

This clonotype has only a few counts. V is TRBV4-1 and J is TRBJ2-7; perhaps TRBD1 as D (6 bases). Germline V lookup: CDR1 MGHRA, CDR2 YSYEKL. This CDR3 comprises 13 residues. V dropped 2 bases and J dropped 6 bases, with 11 bases sitting between them. The DNA of the CDR3 is TGCGCCAGCAGCCAAAAAGGGGGATCCGAGCAGTACTTC. Protein sequence: CASSQKGGSEQYF.

This clonotype was counted a few times. J is TRBJ2-5 and V is TRBV4-1; D unclear. The length of the CDR3 is 15 residues. The V gene lost 0 bases and the J gene lost 5 bases, with 13 bases spanning the gap. Germline CDR1 is MGHRA and CDR2 is YSYEKL. The CDR3 here is CASSQEWLPGETQYF. The CDR3 DNA follows: TGCGCCAGCAGCCAAGAGTGGCTACCTGGGGAGACCCAGTACTTC.

The rearrangement uses TRBV5-6 and TRBJ2-5, with D perhaps TRBD2 (5 bases). The CDR3 totals 14 residues. Germline V lookup: CDR1 SGHDT, CDR2 YYEEEE. V was pared by 0 bases and J by 2 bases, with 8 bases between. The CDR3 is CASSLATTQETQYF. The CDR3 DNA reads as TGTGCCAGCAGCTTGGCGACTACTCAAGAGACCCAGTACTTC.

The J gene is TRBJ1-1, the V gene TRBV12-3 or TRBV12-4, with TRBD1 as a possible D gene (5 bases). The CDR3 contains 13 residues. With 6 bases removed from V and 4 bases from J, the gap between germline ends came to 12 bases. CDR3 sequence reads: CASSSGAATEAFF. For the CDR3, the DNA is TGTGCCAGCAGCTCCGGGGCGGCCACTGAAGCTTTCTTT.

The V gene is TRBV4-2, the J gene TRBJ2-3; a possible D gene is TRBD2 (5 bases). Trimming took 4 bases from V and 2 from J, leaving 13 bases between them. This CDR3 is 15 amino acids long. Germline V gives CDR1 LGHNA, CDR2 YNFKEQ. DNA of the CDR3: TGTGCCAGCAGCCGGGAGCTAGCCCCCACAGATACGCAGTATTTT. Translation gives CASSRELAPTDTQYF.

In this sample, this clonotype turned up a few times. This chain joins TRBV7-9 and TRBJ2-4; D uncertain. Trimming shortened V by 5 bases and J by 0 bases, and 5 bases separated the two germline ends. The CDR3 length is 13 residues. Germline V gene lookup returns CDR1 SEHNR and CDR2 FQNEAQ (reference sequence). CDR3 amino acids: CASSHLAKNIQYF. CDR3 DNA: TGTGCCAGCAGCCATTTAGCCAAAAACATTCAGTACTTC.

This clonotype was counted a few times. J is TRBJ2-5 and V is TRBV4-1; a possible D gene is TRBD1 (7 bases). Trimming shortened V by 0 bases and J by 5 bases, and 13 bases separated the two germline ends. This CDR3 comprises 15 residues. Germline CDR1 reads MGHRA; CDR2 reads YSYEKL. The CDR3 DNA reads as TGCGCCAGCAGCCAAGATCCAGGGGGGCCCGAGACCCAGTACTTC. Its protein product is CASSQDPGGPETQYF.

This clonotype occurred a few times. The chain links TRBV4-3 to TRBJ2-1; the D call may be TRBD1 or TRBD2 (5 bases each). Trimming shortened V by 0 bases and J by 0 bases, and 12 bases separated the two germline ends. CDR3 length: 17 amino acids. Per the germline V gene, CDR1 is LGHNA and CDR2 is YSLEER. The CDR3 sequence is CASSQEDGTLSYNEQFF. In DNA, the CDR3 is TGCGCCAGCAGCCAAGAGGATGGGACCCTCTCCTACAATGAGCAGTTCTTC.

The rearrangement links TRBV4-1 to TRBJ1-2; 7 nucleotides agree with TRBD1. The length of the CDR3 is 15 residues. CDR1 and CDR2 from the germline V gene are MGHRA and YSYEKL. The V and J ends lost 1 base and 0 bases, in that order; junction bases with no gene match: 2. DNA for the CDR3: TGCGCCAGCAGCCAAGCCGGGACAGCTAACTATGGCTACACCTTC. Translated, it gives CASSQAGTANYGYTF.

This clonotype occurred many times. J is TRBJ1-1 and V is TRBV19, with unresolved D. Germline-derived CDR1 and CDR2 are LNHDA and SQIVND (reference sequence). V gave up 3 bases and J gave up 0 bases, with 8 bases separating them. The CDR3 is 14 residues long. The CDR3: CASSIGSVNTEAFF. In DNA form, the CDR3 reads TGTGCCAGTAGTATCGGGTCAGTGAACACTGAAGCTTTCTTT.

The chain has TRBV7-9 and TRBJ2-1, with D maybe TRBD2 (7 bases). V shed 8 bases and J shed 8 bases, with 19 bases lying between them. CDR1 is SEHNR, CDR2 FQNEAQ, per germline (reference sequence). The CDR3 covers 14 residues. CDR3 loop: CASAGPQGRDEQFF. The CDR3 nucleotides are TGTGCCAGCGCCGGACCGCAGGGGAGGGATGAGCAGTTCTTC.

There are a few counts of this clonotype. As DNA, the CDR3 is TGCAGTGCCTCAAAGGGACTAGCGGACTACAATGAGCAGTTCTTC. This codes for CSASKGLADYNEQFF. The chain recombines TRBV20-1 with TRBJ2-1; 11 nucleotides align to TRBD2. The germline gives CDR1 DFQATT, CDR2 SNEGSKA (reference sequence). CDR3 length: 15 amino acids. J lost 3 bases, V lost 6 bases, and 7 bases had no gene match.

This sequence joins TRBV4-3 and TRBJ2-1; D gene unclear. The germline V gene has CDR1 LGHNA and CDR2 YSLEER. V was pared by 0 bases and J by 9 bases, with 9 bases between. The CDR3 loop spans 13 amino acids. As DNA, the CDR3 is TGCGCCAGCAGCCAAGATTTGGTTAGTGAGCAGTTCTTC. Protein product: CASSQDLVSEQFF.

This clonotype came up many times. The rearrangement joins TRBV2 to TRBJ2-7; TRBD2 is a possible D gene (6 bases). The CDR3 is made up of 13 amino acids. Germline V lookup: CDR1 SNHLY, CDR2 FYNNEI. Deletions cut 8 bases from V and 2 bases from J, with 13 bases between. CDR3 nucleotides: TGTGCCAGCGGGGAGGCCAGGGCCTACGAGCAGTACTTC. This gives the protein CASGEARAYEQYF.

The CDR3 reads CASSPGTGGAYEQYV. The DNA of the CDR3 is TGTGCCAGCAGTCCAGGGACAGGGGGCGCTTACGAGCAGTACGTC. This chain links TRBV28 with TRBJ2-7, with 12 nucleotides matching TRBD1. The CDR3 length is 15 residues. With 5 bases clipped from V and 4 bases from J, the junction kept 6 bases outside the gene matches. In germline, CDR1 is MDHEN, CDR2 SYDVKM.

V gene TRBV27 combines with J gene TRBJ2-3; D gene ambiguous. Trimming stripped 1 base from V and 8 bases from J, with 16 bases between. Germline values: CDR1 MNHEY, CDR2 SMNVEV (reference sequence). This CDR3 has 15 residues. The CDR3 here is CASSLLAPAKGTQYF. CDR3 coding DNA: TGTGCCAGCAGTTTATTGGCCCCCGCCAAGGGTACGCAGTATTTT.

The chain uses TRBV7-6 and TRBJ2-5; tentatively, D is TRBD2 (7 bases). This CDR3 comprises 15 residues. Germline CDR1 reads SGHVS; CDR2 reads FNYEAQ. The ends were cut back, 3 bases at V and 5 bases at J, with 16 bases in the middle. The CDR3: CASSLGGGPVETQYF. The CDR3 DNA follows: TGTGCCAGCAGCTTGGGGGGGGGGCCAGTGGAGACCCAGTACTTC. The full variable domain, with the rest looked up from reference TRBV7-6 and TRBJ2-5, is GAGVSQSPRYKVTKRGQDVALRCDPISGHVSLYWYRQALGQGPEFLTYFNYEAQQDKSGLPNDRFSAERPEGSISTLTIQRTEQRDSAMYRCASSLGGGPVETQYFGPGTRLLVL.

The chain has TRBV27 and TRBJ2-7; D possibly corresponds to TRBD1 (5 bases). The CDR3 is 14 amino acids. Trimming pared 6 bases from V and 0 bases from J, leaving 12 bases between. Per germline, CDR1 MNHEY and CDR2 SMNVEV (reference sequence). The chain's CDR3 is CASSPGISSYEQYF. The CDR3 coding sequence is TGTGCCAGCAGCCCAGGGATTAGCTCCTACGAGCAGTACTTC.

This clonotype was counted a few times. The chain has TRBV12-3 or TRBV12-4 and TRBJ1-3, with TRBD1 matching 9 bases. This CDR3 region has 16 residues. The ends lost 4 bases at V and 2 bases at J; junction bases unmatched: 6. The CDR3 sequence: CASSSTRDRAGNTIYF. DNA for the CDR3: TGTGCCAGCAGTTCAACCCGGGACAGGGCTGGAAACACCATATATTTT.